The 26 T cell receptor beta chains below come from one sample, sequenced in a study of somatic mutations in cytotoxic T cells in rheumatoid arthritis. Sequencing was performed with immunoSEQ multiplex PCR; in TCRdb, only in-frame clones are kept and a portion is missing. This table holds about 17,000 clones, 70% to 85% found once. Sequenced sample: CD8+ T cells sorted from blood. These receptors all stem from an adult with rheumatoid arthritis.

This chain joins TRBV5-4 and TRBJ2-3, with D possibly being TRBD1 or TRBD2 (5 bases each). The germline gives CDR1 SGHNT, CDR2 YYREEE (reference sequence). This CDR3 contains 14 residues. Trimming left V 6 bases short and J 2 bases short, with 13 bases between. The DNA of the CDR3 is TGTGCCAGCATACCGGGACCCACCACAGATACGCAGTATTTT. This encodes CASIPGPTTDTQYF.

The chain uses TRBV5-6 and TRBJ1-3; D remains ambiguous. The CDR3 runs to 14 residues. The germline V gene encodes CDR1 SGHDT and CDR2 YYEEEE. V lost 0 bases to trimming and J lost 7 bases, with 11 bases between them. DNA for the CDR3: TGTGCCAGCAGCTTGGAACCCATAGGGAACACCATATATTTT. Protein: CASSLEPIGNTIYF.

The V and J genes are TRBV5-1 and TRBJ2-1; D not certain. Germline V gene lookup returns CDR1 SGHRS and CDR2 YFSETQ. This CDR3 spans 14 amino acids. Trimming pared 0 bases from V and 9 bases from J, leaving 13 bases between. The CDR3: CASSLVPSQFEQFF. The CDR3 coding sequence is TGCGCCAGCAGCTTGGTACCTTCCCAATTTGAGCAGTTCTTC.

The chain is built from TRBV19 and TRBJ2-2, with D maybe TRBD1 (8 bases). V lost 3 bases, J lost 6 bases, and 17 bases lay in between. The CDR3 extends over 16 amino acids. Germline V gene lookup returns CDR1 LNHDA and CDR2 SQIVND (reference sequence). CDR3 nucleotides: TGTGCCAGTAGTATTCACAGGGGGAGGGGCGCCGGGGAGCTGTTTTTT. This gives the protein CASSIHRGRGAGELFF.

The rearrangement uses TRBV15 and TRBJ2-5, with no clear D. V lost 0 bases and J lost 5, with 4 bases in between. This CDR3 contains 12 residues. Germline CDR1 LNHNV, CDR2 YYDKDF (reference sequence). The CDR3 DNA reads as TGTGCCACCAGCAGAGATCGCGAGACCCAGTACTTC. Its protein product is CATSRDRETQYF.

This clone was counted a single time. The J gene is TRBJ2-5, the V gene TRBV27; 8 nucleotides align to TRBD2. CDR1 and CDR2 (germline): MNHEY, SMNVEV (reference sequence). The length of the CDR3 is 16 residues. V lost 7 bases, J lost 0 bases, and 10 bases stayed unmatched. Here the CDR3 reads CASNTRASGYQETQYF. For the CDR3, the DNA is TGTGCCAGCAATACCCGGGCTAGCGGGTACCAAGAGACCCAGTACTTC.

The gene calls are TRBV27 and TRBJ2-1, with 7 bases identical to TRBD2. Trimming at V came to 2 bases and at J to 11 bases, leaving 6 bases not matched to a gene. CDR1 is MNHEY, CDR2 SMNVEV, per germline (reference sequence). This CDR3 region has 13 residues. The CDR3 nucleotides read TGTGCCAGCAGTTTAGGGCTAGCGGCTCAGCAGTTCTTC. Translation gives CASSLGLAAQQFF.

The chain recombines TRBV5-1 with TRBJ2-7, with 7 positions matching TRBD2. In germline, CDR1 is SGHRS, CDR2 YFSETQ. V dropped 4 bases and J dropped 3; count of bases not matched to a gene: 1. The CDR3 totals 12 residues. The CDR3, as DNA: TGCGCCAGCAGCCCGGGGGGCTACGAGCAGTACTTC. The encoded protein is CASSPGGYEQYF. Full variable domain (missing parts from reference TRBV5-1 and TRBJ2-7): KAGVTQTPRYLIKTRGQQVTLSCSPISGHRSVSWYQQTPGQGLQFLFEYFSETQRNKGNFPGRFSGRQFSNSRSEMNVSTLELGDSALYLCASSPGGYEQYFGPGTRLTVT.

This clone was picked up one time. This chain uses TRBV25-1 with TRBJ2-1; 9 bases line up with TRBD1. The CDR3 is made up of 17 amino acids. The trim removed 4 bases at V and 4 bases at J, leaving 11 bases unmatched. Germline-derived CDR1 and CDR2 are MGHDK and SYGVNS. The CDR3 loop is CASSVRDRDRGYNEQFF. The CDR3 bases are TGTGCCAGCAGTGTCCGGGACAGGGATCGTGGTTACAATGAGCAGTTCTTC.

This sequence joins TRBV29-1 and TRBJ1-4, with D unresolved. The V gene lost 1 base and the J gene lost 4 bases, with 13 bases spanning the gap. The CDR3 runs 15 residues. In germline, CDR1 is SQVTM, CDR2 ANQGSEA. The chain's CDR3 is CSVEVGNSHNEKLFF. CDR3 sequence (DNA): TGCAGCGTTGAAGTGGGGAACAGCCATAATGAAAAACTGTTTTTT.

This chain uses TRBV11-2 with TRBJ2-1; no clear D. CDR1 SGHAT and CDR2 FQNNGV come from the germline V gene. This CDR3 contains 14 residues. Trimming took off 5 bases at V and 10 bases at J, with 18 bases between the two ends. The CDR3 loop reads CASSPKGYNTEQFF. The CDR3 DNA sequence: TGTGCCAGCAGCCCAAAGGGCTACAATACCGAGCAGTTCTTC.

This sequence joins TRBV5-1 and TRBJ2-2; possible D gene TRBD1, 5 bases. Trimming took 3 bases from V and 5 from J, leaving 11 bases between them. CDR1 and CDR2 (germline): SGHRS, YFSETQ. This CDR3 is built from 14 residues. CDR3 residues: CASSWGFGTGELFF. CDR3 in DNA: TGCGCCAGCAGCTGGGGCTTTGGGACCGGGGAGCTGTTTTTT.

The V and J genes are TRBV28 and TRBJ2-4; no clear D. V was trimmed by 1 base and J by 0 bases, leaving 13 bases between them. The V gene's germline CDR1 is MDHEN and CDR2 SYDVKM. The CDR3 loop spans 17 amino acids. This CDR3 reads CASSLFSTFLAKNIQYF. CDR3 nucleotide sequence: TGTGCCAGCAGTTTATTTTCCACATTTCTAGCCAAAAACATTCAGTACTTC.

In its sample, this clone ranks as medium-sized. The chain links TRBV2 to TRBJ2-3; 7 bases match TRBD2. Trimming cost V 1 base and J 7 bases; bases outside gene matches: 11. Germline-derived CDR1 and CDR2 are SNHLY and FYNNEI. The CDR3 has 16 amino acids. Here the CDR3 reads CASSEGSRAGRHTQYF. The CDR3 DNA reads TGTGCCAGCAGTGAAGGGTCCCGAGCGGGGAGACATACGCAGTATTTT.

This chain links TRBV27 with TRBJ1-2; perhaps TRBD1 as D (5 bases). This CDR3 is 18 amino acids long. V dropped 8 bases and J dropped 1 base, with 26 bases sitting between them. Germline V gives CDR1 MNHEY, CDR2 SMNVEV (reference sequence). The CDR3 reads CASSAGPAGTLINYGYTF. For the CDR3, the DNA is TGTGCCAGCTCAGCCGGACCCGCAGGGACCTTAATTAACTATGGCTACACCTTC.

This rearrangement joins TRBV11-2 to TRBJ1-1, with 9 bases fitting TRBD1. After removal of 4 bases from V and 7 bases from J, the junction contained 4 bases not matched to a gene. The length of the CDR3 is 13 residues. Germline V lookup: CDR1 SGHAT, CDR2 FQNNGV. The CDR3 DNA sequence: TGTGCCAGCAGCTACGGACAGGGGATTGAAGCTTTCTTT. Its translation is CASSYGQGIEAFF.

The V gene is TRBV11-2, the J gene TRBJ1-1; D remains ambiguous. The CDR3 covers 14 residues. V gave up 2 bases and J gave up 2 bases, with 9 bases separating them. The germline gives CDR1 SGHAT, CDR2 FQNNGV. DNA of the CDR3: TGTGCCAGCAGCTTATTTTTCTCAAACACTGAAGCTTTCTTT. Its protein product is CASSLFFSNTEAFF.

This sequence joins TRBV11-2 and TRBJ2-1; 7 positions match TRBD2. This CDR3 region has 17 residues. Unmatched junction bases numbered 12, after V lost 1 base and J lost 6 bases. The germline V gene has CDR1 SGHAT and CDR2 FQNNGV. The CDR3 region has the DNA TGTGCCAGCAGCTTAGGCCGCGCGGGGGTATTAATCAATGAGCAGTTCTTC. It translates to CASSLGRAGVLINEQFF.

The V and J genes are TRBV4-1 and TRBJ2-2; the D gene is possibly TRBD2 (5 bases). CDR3 size: 15 residues. Germline loops: CDR1 MGHRA, CDR2 YSYEKL. The V and J ends lost 6 bases and 3 bases respectively, with 14 bases between them. In DNA, the CDR3 is TGCGCCAGCAGGCCAAGATTCGGGGACACCGGGGAGCTGTTTTTT. It codes for CASRPRFGDTGELFF.

The chain links TRBV30 to TRBJ1-2; 8 positions match TRBD1. The germline CDR1 and CDR2 sequences are GTSNPN and SVGIG (reference sequence). CDR3 length: 13 amino acids. CDR3 residues: CADDRGWMSGYTF. Here the CDR3 DNA reads TGTGCAGACGACAGGGGATGGATGAGTGGCTACACCTTC.

V and J are TRBV11-2 and TRBJ2-4; 13 bases agree with TRBD2. V gave up 5 bases and J gave up 1 base; unmatched junction bases: 5. Germline assignment: CDR1 SGHAT and CDR2 FQNNGV. CDR3 length: 17 amino acids. The CDR3 coding sequence is TGTGCCAGCAGCCTAGGGACTAGCGGGATTGCCAAAAACATTCAGTACTTC. This gives the protein CASSLGTSGIAKNIQYF.

CDR3 residues: CASSSRDEQFF. For the CDR3, the DNA is TGTGCCAGCAGCTCCAGGGATGAGCAGTTCTTC. The chain is built from TRBV7-9 and TRBJ2-1; D is possibly TRBD1 (5 bases). The CDR3 is 11 amino acids. V lost 4 bases and J 8 bases, leaving 6 bases between the germline ends. The germline CDR1 and CDR2 sequences are SEHNR and FQNEAQ (reference sequence).

V gene TRBV19 combines with J gene TRBJ2-2; D not resolved. Trimming removed 7 bases from V and 5 bases from J, with 8 bases in between. The V gene's germline CDR1 is LNHDA and CDR2 SQIVND (reference sequence). This CDR3 is built from 12 residues. For the CDR3, the DNA is TGTGCCAGTAAAGAGGAGACCGGGGAGCTGTTTTTT. Its protein product is CASKEETGELFF.

This clone showed up just once. J is TRBJ1-5 and V is TRBV2; possibly TRBD1 for D (6 bases). Deletions cut 8 bases from V and 4 bases from J, with 24 bases between. CDR3 size: 17 residues. The germline V gene has CDR1 SNHLY and CDR2 FYNNEI. This CDR3 reads CASAHQGIRVTNQPQHF. CDR3 DNA: TGTGCCAGCGCCCATCAGGGGATAAGGGTAACTAATCAGCCCCAGCATTTT. The variable domain in full, with the rest retrieved from reference TRBV2 and TRBJ1-5, is EPEVTQTPSHQVTQMGQEVILRCVPISNHLYFYWYRQILGQKVEFLVSFYNNEISEKSEIFDDQFSVERPDGSNFTLKIRSTKLEDSAMYFCASAHQGIRVTNQPQHFGDGTRLSIL.

The chain uses TRBV29-1 and TRBJ1-1; D remains ambiguous. With 7 bases removed from V and 4 bases from J, the gap between germline ends came to 10 bases. In germline, CDR1 is SQVTM, CDR2 ANQGSEA. The CDR3 is made up of 11 amino acids. In DNA form, the CDR3 reads TGCAGCGGTGGGCCCCTCACTGAAGCTTTCTTT. It specifies CSGGPLTEAFF.

In this sample, this clone turned up a few times. V and J are TRBV11-2 and TRBJ2-3; TRBD1 might be the D (6 bases). Germline V lookup: CDR1 SGHAT, CDR2 FQNNGV. This CDR3 is 15 amino acids long. Trimming removed 2 bases at V and 0 bases at J, with 9 bases between. Written as DNA, the CDR3 is TGTGCCAGCAGCTTAAACAGGGCCAGCACAGATACGCAGTATTTT. This sequence encodes CASSLNRASTDTQYF.